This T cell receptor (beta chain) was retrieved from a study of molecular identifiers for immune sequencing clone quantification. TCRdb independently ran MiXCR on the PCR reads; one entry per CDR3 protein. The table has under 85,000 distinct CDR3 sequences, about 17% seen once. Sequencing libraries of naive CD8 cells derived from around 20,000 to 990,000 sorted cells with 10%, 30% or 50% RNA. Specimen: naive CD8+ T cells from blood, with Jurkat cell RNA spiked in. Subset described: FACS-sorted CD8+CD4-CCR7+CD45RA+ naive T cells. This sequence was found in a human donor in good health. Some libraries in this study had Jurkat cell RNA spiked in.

CDR3: CSAAVSGRPGNEQFF. In DNA, the CDR3 is TGCAGTGCGGCGGTTAGCGGGAGGCCCGGCAATGAGCAGTTCTTC. This chain uses TRBV20-1 with TRBJ2-1, with 10 bases aligning to TRBD2. Losses at the gene ends were 6 bases for V and 6 bases for J; bases not matched to a gene: 11. The germline V gene encodes CDR1 DFQATT and CDR2 SNEGSKA (reference sequence). This CDR3 region has 15 residues.